This T cell receptor (beta chain) derives from a study of a mutant IDH1 vaccine in newly diagnosed glioma. About the research overall: The treated group averaged about 41 years old and was around 62% male, roughly 38% female. Earlier treatment was radiotherapy, temozolomide, or both, with most getting both. Findings and caveats of the study: Pseudoprogression seemed unlinked to shifts in top peripheral T cell clonotypes.

Germline-derived CDR1 and CDR2 are SGHRS and YFSETQ. This CDR3 has 15 residues. Deletions cut 4 bases from V and 2 bases from J, with 15 bases between. Sequencing was performed with immunoSEQ multiplex PCR; in TCRdb, only in-frame clones are kept and a portion is missing. The table records tens of thousands of clones, roughly 80% of them present only once. The time point: week 11, during vaccination. Topical imiquimod was applied with each vaccine dose, which held 300 ug of mutant IDH1 20-mer peptide. Each donor presented with a new WHO grade 3 or 4 astrocytoma that tested IDH1-mutant and showed ATRX loss. Note on this clone: No antigen is known for it.

The material sequenced was PBMCs, taken from a glioma patient whose treatment included an IDH1 peptide vaccine. The sequence was collected from a man aged 45-65 years with glioma. V gene TRBV5-1 combines with J gene TRBJ1-2, with D uncertain. DNA of the CDR3: TGCGCCAGCAGCACGGCGGAGCCGCGGAACTATGGCTACACCTTC. Translated: CASSTAEPRNYGYTF.